The 28 T cell receptor beta chains reported below all come from one sample, sequenced in a study of neurological immune-mediated disorders. In TCRdb, the 5' RACE reads were re-called with MiXCR into one record per CDR3 protein. The sample shows tens of thousands of distinct CDR3 sequences, 12% to 15% of them seen only once. Time point here: longitudinal time-point 1 (baseline). Sequencing input: PBMCs. The receptor source for this set is a female donor with HTLV-1-associated myelopathy (HAM/TSP).

This clonotype was observed at least ten times. The CDR3 DNA reads TGCGCCAGCAGCCAAGCGGAGTCCTACGAGCAGTACTTC. Translated: CASSQAESYEQYF. The V gene is TRBV4-1, the J gene TRBJ2-7; D unclear. The germline V and J ends were trimmed by 1 base and 1 base, with 5 bases remaining between them. There are 13 residues in the CDR3. The germline gives CDR1 MGHRA, CDR2 YSYEKL.

The sample holds many counts of this clonotype. This chain uses TRBV5-1 with TRBJ1-5; a possible D gene is TRBD1 (5 bases). The CDR3 loop spans 15 amino acids. Trimming left V 6 bases short and J 5 bases short, with 18 bases between. The germline V gene encodes CDR1 SGHRS and CDR2 YFSETQ. The CDR3 is CASISPTDNDQPQHF. DNA for the CDR3: TGCGCCAGCATCTCACCGACGGACAACGATCAGCCCCAGCATTTT.

At least ten counts were recorded for this clonotype. The CDR3 protein is CASSLEGTITGELFF. The DNA for the CDR3 is TGCGCCAGCAGCTTGGAAGGGACTATCACCGGGGAGCTGTTTTTT. The chain combines TRBV5-1 with TRBJ2-2, with TRBD2 matching 7 bases. Unmatched junction bases numbered 3, after V lost 0 bases and J lost 4 bases. The CDR3 covers 15 residues. The germline CDR1 and CDR2 sequences are SGHRS and YFSETQ.

This clonotype was seen only a few times. For the CDR3, the DNA is TGTGCCAGCAGCCCGCGGGACAGGAGATCCTACAATGAGCAGTTCTTC. Protein product: CASSPRDRRSYNEQFF. This sequence joins TRBV7-2 and TRBJ2-1, with 8 bases matching TRBD1. This CDR3 has 16 amino acids. V was pared by 5 bases and J by 1 base, with 7 bases of the junction left unmatched. CDR1 and CDR2 from the germline V gene are SGHTA and FQGNSA.

In its sample, this clonotype was seen many times. Being one base from a much bigger clone, this may be a read error. V gene TRBV7-9 combines with J gene TRBJ2-3, with a possible D match to TRBD1 (6 bases). The CDR3 consists of 13 residues. V lost 5 bases, J lost 4 bases, and 10 bases lay in between. Germline loops: CDR1 SEHNR, CDR2 FQNEAQ (reference sequence). The CDR3 loop reads CASSEQGSDTQYF. CDR3 bases: TGTGCCAGCAGCGAACAGGGTTCAGATACGCAGTATTTT.

This clonotype was detected ten times or more. This chain links TRBV5-1 with TRBJ1-1; D call uncertain. There are 14 residues in the CDR3. Germline values: CDR1 SGHRS, CDR2 YFSETQ. V gave up 2 bases and J gave up 2 bases, with 10 bases separating them. The CDR3 nucleotides read TGCGCCAGCAGCTTAGGCTGGGAAAACACTGAAGCTTTCTTT. Amino acids: CASSLGWENTEAFF.

This clonotype was observed at least ten times. The chain joins TRBV5-1 to TRBJ2-7, with D tentatively TRBD1 (6 bases). CDR3 size: 14 residues. The germline V and J ends were trimmed by 0 bases and 5 bases, with 12 bases remaining between them. Germline values: CDR1 SGHRS, CDR2 YFSETQ. In nucleotides, the CDR3 is TGCGCCAGCAGCTTGGAAGGGGGAAAGGACGAGCAGTACTTC. Residues: CASSLEGGKDEQYF. The entire variable domain, with the rest obtained from reference TRBV5-1 and TRBJ2-7, is as follows: KAGVTQTPRYLIKTRGQQVTLSCSPISGHRSVSWYQQTPGQGLQFLFEYFSETQRNKGNFPGRFSGRQFSNSRSEMNVSTLELGDSALYLCASSLEGGKDEQYFGPGTRLTVT.

This clonotype was counted only a few times. The rearrangement uses TRBV7-9 and TRBJ1-2; D is unresolved. Germline-derived CDR1 and CDR2 are SEHNR and FQNEAQ (reference sequence). The CDR3 runs 15 residues. Trimming stripped 0 bases from V and 2 bases from J, with 10 bases between. The CDR3 region is CASSLAETPNYGYTF. In DNA, the CDR3 is TGTGCCAGCAGCTTAGCGGAGACGCCCAACTATGGCTACACCTTC.

In regard to this clonotype: A much larger clone is a single base away; this may be a read error. The gene calls are TRBV5-1 and TRBJ2-2; D gene unclear. The V gene's germline CDR1 is SGHRS and CDR2 YFSETQ. This CDR3 comprises 15 residues. The CDR3 reads CASSLGETNTEELFF. CDR3 in DNA: TGCGCCAGCAGCTTGGGGGAAACGAACACCGAGGAGCTGTTTTTT. Variable domain in full (rest from reference TRBV5-1 and TRBJ2-2): KAGVTQTPRYLIKTRGQQVTLSCSPISGHRSVSWYQQTPGQGLQFLFEYFSETQRNKGNFPGRFSGRQFSNSRSEMNVSTLELGDSALYLCASSLGETNTEELFFGEGSRLTVL.

This clonotype appeared many times. The chain carries TRBV21-1 and TRBJ2-3; TRBD2 is taken as the D call from the table, unchecked against the DNA. TRBV21-1 is labeled a pseudogene. The CDR3 has 18 residues. Here the CDR3 DNA reads TGTGCCAGCAGCAAAGAGGGGCTAAGCGGGCTCACTCCAGATACGCAGTATTTT. It is translated as CASSKEGLSGLTPDTQYF.

At least ten counts were recorded for this clonotype. For the CDR3, the DNA is TGTGCCAGCAGCTTACCGACGGCCTACGAGCAGTACTTC. Its translation: CASSLPTAYEQYF. The chain couples TRBV7-8 to TRBJ2-7; D not certain. Per germline, CDR1 SGHVS and CDR2 FQNEAQ. V dropped 2 bases and J dropped 2 bases, with 7 bases sitting between them. The CDR3 loop spans 13 amino acids.

This clonotype was seen many times. This chain uses TRBV24-1 with TRBJ2-3; unclear D gene. The germline V gene encodes CDR1 KGHDR and CDR2 SFDVKD. The CDR3 spans 13 residues. The V end was cut by 4 bases, the J end by 0 bases, with 4 bases between. The CDR3: CATSEGSTDTQYF. The CDR3 DNA reads TGTGCCACCAGTGAGGGCAGCACAGATACGCAGTATTTT.

V and J are TRBV20-1 and TRBJ2-1, with TRBD1 identical over 7 bases. CDR1 and CDR2 from the germline V gene are DFQATT and SNEGSKA (reference sequence). The CDR3 extends over 16 amino acids. Trimming removed 3 bases from V and 3 bases from J; junction bases left unmatched: 11. In DNA form, the CDR3 reads TGCAGTGCTAGTGCCAACACAGGGGTGAACTACAATGAGCAGTTCTTC. Residues: CSASANTGVNYNEQFF.

This clonotype was counted many times. V is TRBV20-1 and J is TRBJ2-5, with 7 positions matching TRBD2. The CDR3 covers 15 residues. The junction had 7 bases not matched to a gene; V was cut back by 0 bases and J by 3 bases. CDR1 and CDR2 (germline): DFQATT, SNEGSKA (reference sequence). The CDR3 DNA is TGCAGTGCTAGAGATGTTGGGGGGGGAGAAGAGACCCAGTACTTC. Protein: CSARDVGGGEETQYF.

As to this clonotype: Given a much more abundant clone one base away, this may be a read error. The genes are TRBV10-3 and TRBJ2-1, with D tentatively TRBD1 (6 bases). The germline V and J ends were trimmed by 6 bases and 8 bases, with 11 bases remaining between them. In germline, CDR1 is ENHRY, CDR2 SYGVKD. This CDR3 contains 12 residues. The CDR3 loop is CAIRQGYYEQFF. For the CDR3, the DNA is TGTGCCATCAGACAGGGTTACTATGAGCAGTTCTTC.

This clonotype was counted once. The gene calls are TRBV7-2 and TRBJ1-4, with a tentative D call TRBD1 (5 bases). Germline CDR1 SGHTA, CDR2 FQGNSA. V lost 1 base and J lost 8, with 17 bases in between. The CDR3 covers 16 residues. CDR3 region: CASSLEYFRRGEKLFF. Here the CDR3 DNA reads TGTGCCAGCAGCTTAGAATATTTTAGACGGGGGGAAAAACTGTTTTTT.

This clonotype was counted many times. This chain joins TRBV2 and TRBJ2-1; no clear D. V lost 4 bases and J 11 bases, leaving 12 bases between the germline ends. The CDR3 loop spans 12 amino acids. CDR1 is SNHLY and CDR2 is FYNNEI in the germline V gene. The CDR3 loop reads CASSVGFGKQFF. The CDR3 bases are TGTGCCAGCAGTGTAGGGTTTGGCAAGCAGTTCTTC. Variable domain in full (rest from reference TRBV2 and TRBJ2-1): EPEVTQTPSHQVTQMGQEVILRCVPISNHLYFYWYRQILGQKVEFLVSFYNNEISEKSEIFDDQFSVERPDGSNFTLKIRSTKLEDSAMYFCASSVGFGKQFFGPGTRLTVL.

This clonotype was seen a few times. The chain uses TRBV5-1 and TRBJ2-3, with 8 bases fitting TRBD2. V lost 0 bases, J lost 0 bases, and 3 bases stayed unmatched. This CDR3 has 16 amino acids. The germline CDR1 and CDR2 sequences are SGHRS and YFSETQ. CDR3 protein: CASSLVRGGSTDTQYF. The CDR3 coding sequence is TGCGCCAGCAGCTTGGTTCGCGGGGGGAGCACAGATACGCAGTATTTT.

In its sample, this clonotype was seen many times. The J gene is TRBJ1-4, the V gene TRBV5-1, with D perhaps TRBD1 (5 bases). The CDR3 runs 14 residues. Trimming took 3 bases from V and 8 from J, leaving 14 bases between them. Germline loops: CDR1 SGHRS, CDR2 YFSETQ. The CDR3 region is CASSYRGIEEKLFF. CDR3 DNA: TGCGCCAGCAGCTATCGGGGGATAGAGGAAAAACTGTTTTTT.

The V call is TRBV11-2, the J call TRBJ2-3; D is perhaps TRBD1 (6 bases). Germline loops: CDR1 SGHAT, CDR2 FQNNGV. The V and J ends lost 5 bases and 0 bases respectively, with 18 bases between them. The CDR3 has 17 amino acids. CDR3 protein: CASSTQGSPPSTDTQYF. The CDR3, as DNA: TGTGCCAGCAGCACACAGGGTTCACCGCCTAGCACAGATACGCAGTATTTT.

This clonotype was detected ten times or more. The CDR3 sequence: CATSRDSEGVGYTF. The DNA for the CDR3 is TGTGCCACCAGCAGAGATTCGGAGGGGGTTGGCTACACCTTC. The genes are TRBV15 and TRBJ1-2, with D perhaps TRBD1 (6 bases). This CDR3 spans 14 amino acids. Trimming cost V 0 bases and J 7 bases, with 12 bases left between them. Germline V CDR1 and CDR2: LNHNV, YYDKDF (reference sequence). The full variable domain, in which reference TRBV15 and TRBJ1-2 provide the parts outside the CDR3, is DAMVIQNPRYQVTQFGKPVTLSCSQTLNHNVMYWYQQKSSQAPKLLFHYYDKDFNNEADTPDNFQSRRPNTSFCFLDIRSPGLGDTAMYLCATSRDSEGVGYTFGSGTRLTVV.

This clonotype was counted at least ten times. The chain uses TRBV5-1 and TRBJ2-5, with D perhaps TRBD2 (6 bases). In germline, CDR1 is SGHRS, CDR2 YFSETQ. This CDR3 comprises 17 residues. V was cut by 8 bases and J by 0 bases, with 23 bases left in between. Here the CDR3 DNA reads TGCGCCAGTAGGCCACGGGGGAGACTCGAATACCAAGAGACCCAGTACTTC. Translation gives CASRPRGRLEYQETQYF.

This clonotype was detected many times. The chain has TRBV11-1 and TRBJ2-2; 7 bases are shared with TRBD2. The CDR3 covers 15 residues. In germline, CDR1 is SGHAT, CDR2 FQDESV (reference sequence). V shed 8 bases and J 2 bases; nucleotides not matched to a gene: 8. CDR3 loop: CASRGVSLNTGELFF. Written as DNA, the CDR3 is TGTGCCAGCCGGGGGGTGTCACTCAACACCGGGGAGCTGTTTTTT.

V gene TRBV4-1 combines with J gene TRBJ2-7, with D possibly matching TRBD1 (6 bases). Germline V lookup: CDR1 MGHRA, CDR2 YSYEKL. This CDR3 comprises 19 residues. The ends were cut back, 4 bases at V and 2 bases at J, with 27 bases in the middle. The CDR3 protein is CASSPQTTRKRGIPYEQYF. The CDR3, as DNA: TGCGCCAGCAGCCCCCAAACGACCCGAAAGAGGGGGATTCCCTACGAGCAGTACTTC.

This clonotype is termed medium-sized. This chain joins TRBV5-1 and TRBJ2-7, with 9 bases lining up with TRBD2. The V gene end was trimmed by 4 bases and the J gene end by 0 bases; junction bases not matched to a gene: 8. The CDR3 runs 16 residues. Per the germline V gene, CDR1 is SGHRS and CDR2 is YFSETQ. The CDR3 region is CASSPEGAGGSYEQYF. In DNA form, the CDR3 reads TGCGCCAGCAGCCCGGAGGGAGCGGGGGGCTCCTACGAGCAGTACTTC.

In this sample, this clonotype turned up many times. V gene TRBV5-6 combines with J gene TRBJ2-4; 9 bases fit TRBD1. The germline V gene has CDR1 SGHDT and CDR2 YYEEEE. This CDR3 region has 17 residues. Unmatched junction bases numbered 6, after V lost 1 base and J lost 1 base. The CDR3 nucleotides are TGTGCCAGCAGCTTGACAGGGGGCGCGGGGGCCAAAAACATTCAGTACTTC. Its protein is CASSLTGGAGAKNIQYF. The entire variable domain, with the rest obtained from reference TRBV5-6 and TRBJ2-4, is as follows: DAGVTQSPTHLIKTRGQQVTLRCSPKSGHDTVSWYQQALGQGPQFIFQYYEEEERQRGNFPDRFSGHQFPNYSSELNVNALLLGDSALYLCASSLTGGAGAKNIQYFGAGTRLSVL.

This clonotype was counted ten times or more. This chain links TRBV12-3 or TRBV12-4 with TRBJ2-5; 9 nucleotides match TRBD2. The CDR3 runs 14 residues. The V segment lost 8 bases and the J segment 2 bases; nucleotides outside the gene matches: 6. Written as DNA, the CDR3 is TGTGCCAGCTCGGGCGGGGGGGGTCAAGAGACCCAGTACTTC. Protein sequence: CASSGGGGQETQYF.

This clonotype was seen once. One end of the junction is discordant with germline, which a read error may explain. This chain links TRBV27 with TRBJ1-1; TRBD1 agrees at 9 bases. Germline V CDR1 and CDR2: MNHEY, SMNVEV (reference sequence). The CDR3 extends over 15 amino acids. The CDR3 reads CARSFTGGWRTEAFF. The CDR3, as DNA: TGTGCCAGAAGTTTTACAGGGGGCTGGAGGACTGAAGCTTTCTTT.